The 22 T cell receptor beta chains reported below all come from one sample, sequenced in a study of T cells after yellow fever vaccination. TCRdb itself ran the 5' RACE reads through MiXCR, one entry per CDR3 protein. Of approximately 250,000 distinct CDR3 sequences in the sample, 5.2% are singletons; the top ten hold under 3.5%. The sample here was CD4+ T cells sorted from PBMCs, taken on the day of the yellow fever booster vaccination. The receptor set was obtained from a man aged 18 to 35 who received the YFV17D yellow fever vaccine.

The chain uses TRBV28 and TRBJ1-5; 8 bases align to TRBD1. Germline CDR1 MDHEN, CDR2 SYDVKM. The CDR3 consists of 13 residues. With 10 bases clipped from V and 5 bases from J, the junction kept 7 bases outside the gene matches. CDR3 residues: CAIDRGGYQPQHF. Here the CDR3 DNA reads TGTGCCATCGACAGGGGAGGCTATCAGCCCCAGCATTTT.

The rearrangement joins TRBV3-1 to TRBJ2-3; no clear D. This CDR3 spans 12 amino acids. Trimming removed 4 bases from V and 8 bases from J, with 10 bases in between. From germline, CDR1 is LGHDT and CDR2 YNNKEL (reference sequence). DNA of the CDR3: TGTGCCAGCAGCCCGTCCGTGGGTACGCAGTATTTT. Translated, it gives CASSPSVGTQYF.

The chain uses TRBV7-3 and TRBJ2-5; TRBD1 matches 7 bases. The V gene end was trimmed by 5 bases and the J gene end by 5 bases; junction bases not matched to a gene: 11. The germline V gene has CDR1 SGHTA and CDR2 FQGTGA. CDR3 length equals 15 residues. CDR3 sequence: CASSRTPTGLETQYF. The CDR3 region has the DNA TGTGCCAGCAGCCGCACCCCGACAGGGTTGGAGACCCAGTACTTC.

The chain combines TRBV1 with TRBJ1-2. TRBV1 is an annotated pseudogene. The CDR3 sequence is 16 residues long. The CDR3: CTSSQDEGGFHYGYTF. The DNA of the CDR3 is TGCACCAGCAGCCAAGATGAGGGAGGGTTTCACTATGGCTACACCTTC.

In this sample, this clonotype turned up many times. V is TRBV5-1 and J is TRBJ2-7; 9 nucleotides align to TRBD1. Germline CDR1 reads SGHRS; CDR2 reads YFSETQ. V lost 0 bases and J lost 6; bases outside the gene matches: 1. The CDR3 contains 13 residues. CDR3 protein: CASSLGDRVEQYF. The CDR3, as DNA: TGCGCCAGCAGCTTGGGGGACAGGGTCGAGCAGTACTTC. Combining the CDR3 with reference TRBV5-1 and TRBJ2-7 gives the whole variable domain KAGVTQTPRYLIKTRGQQVTLSCSPISGHRSVSWYQQTPGQGLQFLFEYFSETQRNKGNFPGRFSGRQFSNSRSEMNVSTLELGDSALYLCASSLGDRVEQYFGPGTRLTVT.

CDR3 in amino acids: CASSESSFSGNTIYF. The CDR3 nucleotides are TGTGCCAGCAGTGAATCGTCGTTCTCTGGAAACACCATATATTTT. The chain carries TRBV2 and TRBJ1-3; D call uncertain. This CDR3 spans 15 amino acids. Germline V CDR1 and CDR2: SNHLY, FYNNEI. The V end was cut by 2 bases, the J end by 0 bases, with 8 bases between.

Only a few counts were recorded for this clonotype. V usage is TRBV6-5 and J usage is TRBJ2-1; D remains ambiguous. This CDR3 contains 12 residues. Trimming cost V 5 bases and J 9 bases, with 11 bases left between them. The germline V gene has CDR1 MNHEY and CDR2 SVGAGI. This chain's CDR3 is CASSAKPLEQFF. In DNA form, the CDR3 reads TGTGCCAGCAGTGCGAAGCCCCTTGAGCAGTTCTTC.

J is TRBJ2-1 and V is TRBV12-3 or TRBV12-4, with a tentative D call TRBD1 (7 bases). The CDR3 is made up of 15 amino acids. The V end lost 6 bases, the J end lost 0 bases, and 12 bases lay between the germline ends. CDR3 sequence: CASSPQGGSYNEQFF. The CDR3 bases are TGTGCCAGCAGCCCCCAGGGGGGCTCCTACAATGAGCAGTTCTTC.

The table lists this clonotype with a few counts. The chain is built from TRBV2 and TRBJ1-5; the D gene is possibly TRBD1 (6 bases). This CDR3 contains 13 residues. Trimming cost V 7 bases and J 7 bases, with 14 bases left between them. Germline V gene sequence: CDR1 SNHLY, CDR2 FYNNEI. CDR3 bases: TGTGCCAGCACTGTTCGGGGGCTCCAGCCCCAGCATTTT. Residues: CASTVRGLQPQHF.

The CDR3 region is CASTPPHTGYQETQYF. CDR3 nucleotides: TGCGCCAGCACCCCCCCCCACACGGGATACCAAGAGACCCAGTACTTC. The chain recombines TRBV5-1 with TRBJ2-5, with D perhaps matching TRBD2 (5 bases). Trimming took 6 bases from V and 0 from J, leaving 18 bases between them. Germline assignment: CDR1 SGHRS and CDR2 YFSETQ. The CDR3 spans 16 residues. Supplemented by reference TRBV5-1 and TRBJ2-5, the full variable domain reads KAGVTQTPRYLIKTRGQQVTLSCSPISGHRSVSWYQQTPGQGLQFLFEYFSETQRNKGNFPGRFSGRQFSNSRSEMNVSTLELGDSALYLCASTPPHTGYQETQYFGPGTRLLVL.

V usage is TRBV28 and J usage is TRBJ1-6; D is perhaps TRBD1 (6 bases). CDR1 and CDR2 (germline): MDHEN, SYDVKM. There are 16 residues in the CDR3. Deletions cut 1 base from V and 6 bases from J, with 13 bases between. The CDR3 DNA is TGTGCCAGCAGTTTATCCAGGGGAGGGGGTAATTCACCCCTCCACTTT. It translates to CASSLSRGGGNSPLHF.

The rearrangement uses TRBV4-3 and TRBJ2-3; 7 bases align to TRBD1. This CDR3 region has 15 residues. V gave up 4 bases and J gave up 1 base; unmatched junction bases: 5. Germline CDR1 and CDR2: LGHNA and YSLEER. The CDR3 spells CASSRGQEGTDTQYF. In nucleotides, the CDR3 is TGCGCCAGCAGCCGAGGACAGGAAGGCACAGATACGCAGTATTTT.

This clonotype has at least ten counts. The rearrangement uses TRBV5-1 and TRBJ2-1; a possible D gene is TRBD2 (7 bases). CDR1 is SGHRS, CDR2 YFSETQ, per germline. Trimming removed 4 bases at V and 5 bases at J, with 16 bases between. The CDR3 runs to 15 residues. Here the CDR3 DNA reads TGCGCCAGCAGCAAGGGGGGGCTGGGGAACAATGAGCAGTTCTTC. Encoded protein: CASSKGGLGNNEQFF.

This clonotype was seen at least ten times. DNA of the CDR3: TGTGCCAGCAGTGCCACAGCGGGGGTATACAATGAGCAGTTCTTC. It is translated as CASSATAGVYNEQFF. V gene TRBV2 combines with J gene TRBJ2-1; 8 positions match TRBD2. Per germline, CDR1 SNHLY and CDR2 FYNNEI. The CDR3 totals 15 residues. J gave up 4 bases and V 4 bases, and 6 bases lay outside the gene matches.

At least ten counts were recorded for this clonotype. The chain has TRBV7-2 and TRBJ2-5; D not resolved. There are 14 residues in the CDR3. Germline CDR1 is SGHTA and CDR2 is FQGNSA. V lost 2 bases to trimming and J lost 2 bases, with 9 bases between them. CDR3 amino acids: CASSLYGVQETQYF. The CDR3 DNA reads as TGTGCCAGCAGCTTATATGGCGTACAAGAGACCCAGTACTTC. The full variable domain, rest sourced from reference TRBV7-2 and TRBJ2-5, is GAGVSQSPSNKVTEKGKDVELRCDPISGHTALYWYRQSLGQGLEFLIYFQGNSAPDKSGLPSDRFSAERTGGSVSTLTIQRTQQEDSAVYLCASSLYGVQETQYFGPGTRLLVL.

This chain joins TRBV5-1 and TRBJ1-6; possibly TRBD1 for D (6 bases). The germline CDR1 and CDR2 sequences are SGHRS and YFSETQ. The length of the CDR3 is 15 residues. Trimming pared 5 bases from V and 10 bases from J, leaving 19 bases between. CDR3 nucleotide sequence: TGCGCCAGCAGGACTGGGACATTGAGTCAGTCACCCCTCCACTTT. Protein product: CASRTGTLSQSPLHF.

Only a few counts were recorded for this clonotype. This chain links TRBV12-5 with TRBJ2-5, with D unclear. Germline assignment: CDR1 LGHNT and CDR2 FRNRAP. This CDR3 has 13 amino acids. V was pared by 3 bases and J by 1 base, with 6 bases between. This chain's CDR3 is CASGFYAQETQYF. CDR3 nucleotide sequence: TGTGCTAGTGGTTTTTATGCCCAAGAGACCCAGTACTTC. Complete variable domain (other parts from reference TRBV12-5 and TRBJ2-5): DARVTQTPRHKVTEMGQEVTMRCQPILGHNTVFWYRQTMMQGLELLAYFRNRAPLDDSGMPKDRFSAEMPDATLATLKIQPSEPRDSAVYFCASGFYAQETQYFGPGTRLLVL.

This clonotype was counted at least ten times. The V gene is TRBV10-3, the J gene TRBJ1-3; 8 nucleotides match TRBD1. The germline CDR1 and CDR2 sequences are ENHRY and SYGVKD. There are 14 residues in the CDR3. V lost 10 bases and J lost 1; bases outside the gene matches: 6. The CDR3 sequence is CATGQGSSGNTIYF. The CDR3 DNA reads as TGTGCCACTGGACAGGGATCGTCTGGAAACACCATATATTTT.

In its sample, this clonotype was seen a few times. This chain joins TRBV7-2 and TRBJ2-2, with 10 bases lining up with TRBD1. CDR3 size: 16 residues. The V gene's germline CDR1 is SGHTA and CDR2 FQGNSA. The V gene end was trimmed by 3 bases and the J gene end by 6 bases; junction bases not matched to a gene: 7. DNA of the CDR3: TGTGCCAGCAGCTTGACCGGACAGGGGGGCGCCGGGGAGCTGTTTTTT. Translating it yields CASSLTGQGGAGELFF.

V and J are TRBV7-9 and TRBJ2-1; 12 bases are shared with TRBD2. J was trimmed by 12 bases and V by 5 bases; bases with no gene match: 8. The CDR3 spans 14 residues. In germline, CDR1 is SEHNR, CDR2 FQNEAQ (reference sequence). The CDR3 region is CASSIRLAGDRQFF. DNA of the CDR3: TGTGCCAGCAGCATTCGACTAGCGGGAGACAGGCAGTTCTTC.

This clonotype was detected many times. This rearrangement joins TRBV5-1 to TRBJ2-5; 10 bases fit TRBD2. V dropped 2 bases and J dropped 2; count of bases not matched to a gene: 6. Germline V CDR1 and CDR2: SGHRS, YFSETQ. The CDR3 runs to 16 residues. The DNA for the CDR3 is TGCGCCAGCAGCTTTGCTAGCGGGGGCCCTCAAGAGACCCAGTACTTC. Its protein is CASSFASGGPQETQYF.

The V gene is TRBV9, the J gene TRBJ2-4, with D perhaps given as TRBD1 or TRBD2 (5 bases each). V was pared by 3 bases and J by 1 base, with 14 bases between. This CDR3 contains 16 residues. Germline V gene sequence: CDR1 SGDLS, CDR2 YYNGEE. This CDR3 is CASSGDGRSAKNIQYF. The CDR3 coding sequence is TGTGCCAGCAGCGGGGACGGACGGAGCGCCAAAAACATTCAGTACTTC. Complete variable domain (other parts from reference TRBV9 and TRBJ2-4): DSGVTQTPKHLITATGQRVTLRCSPRSGDLSVYWYQQSLDQGLQFLIQYYNGEERAKGNILERFSAQQFPDLHSELNLSSLELGDSALYFCASSGDGRSAKNIQYFGAGTRLSVL.